The sequence of this T cell receptor beta chain was determined in a study of cytomegalovirus exposure and HLA in healthy donors. This CDR3 is built from 13 residues. V dropped 4 bases and J dropped 11; count of bases not matched to a gene: 8. Germline V CDR1 and CDR2: SGHDT, YYEEEE. PCR amplification relied on 60 Vbeta primers (plus 13 Jbeta primers). Profiling relied on immunoSEQ multiplex PCR, and the TCRdb table lists in-frame clones only, not all of them. This table has roughly 150,000 clones, approximately 75% appearing once. The source is a young woman in good health and CMV-seronegative. The sample comprised PBMCs. This rearrangement joins TRBV5-6 to TRBJ2-4, with 8 bases that match TRBD1. The CDR3 reads CASSPDRGGVQYF. In DNA form, the CDR3 reads TGTGCCAGCAGCCCCGACAGGGGAGGTGTTCAGTACTTC.